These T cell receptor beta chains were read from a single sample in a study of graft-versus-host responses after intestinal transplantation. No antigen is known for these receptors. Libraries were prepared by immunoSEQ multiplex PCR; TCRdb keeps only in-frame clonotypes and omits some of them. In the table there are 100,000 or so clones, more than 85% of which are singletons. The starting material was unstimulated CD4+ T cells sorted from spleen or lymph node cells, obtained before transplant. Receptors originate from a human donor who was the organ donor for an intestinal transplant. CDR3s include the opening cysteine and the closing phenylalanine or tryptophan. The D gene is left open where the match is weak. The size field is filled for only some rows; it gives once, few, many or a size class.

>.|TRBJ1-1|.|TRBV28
TGTGCCAGCAGCCAAGAGGTGAACACTGAAGCTTTCTTT
CASSQEVNTEAFF
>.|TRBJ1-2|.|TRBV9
TGTGCCAGCAGCCCTCGTGGGCAGCATGGCTACACCTTC
CASSPRGQHGYTF
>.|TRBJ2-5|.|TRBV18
TGTGCCAGCTCACCATCGGGAGAGACCCAGTACTTC
CASSPSGETQYF
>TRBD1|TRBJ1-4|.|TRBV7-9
TGTGCCAGCAGCTCCGGACAGGCCGCGAGTTCTGAAAAACTGTTTTTT
CASSSGQAASSEKLFF
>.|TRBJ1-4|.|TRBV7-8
TGTGCCAGCGGTAATGAAAAACTGTTTTTT
CASGNEKLFF
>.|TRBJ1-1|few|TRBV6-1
TGTGCCAGCACCCACCCTTTGAACACTGAAGCTTTCTTT
CASTHPLNTEAFF
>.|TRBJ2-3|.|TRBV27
TGTGCCAGCAGTTTGGGGCGCGGCACAGATACGCAGTATTTT
CASSLGRGTDTQYF
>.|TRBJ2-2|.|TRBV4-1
TGCGCCAGCAGCCAAGAAGGGATCGCGACCGGGGAGCTGTTTTTT
CASSQEGIATGELFF
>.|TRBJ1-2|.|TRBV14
TGTGCCAGCAGCCCTCCGGGGGGCAACTATGGCTACACCTTC
CASSPPGGNYGYTF
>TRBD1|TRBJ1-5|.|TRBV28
TGTGCCAGCAGACCCACAGGGGGCAATCAGCCCCAGCATTTT
CASRPTGGNQPQHF
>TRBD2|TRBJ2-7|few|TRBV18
TGTGCCAGCTCCACCGGGCGGGGGACCTACGAGCAGTACTTC
CASSTGRGTYEQYF
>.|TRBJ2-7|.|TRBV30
TGTGCCTGGAAAGGGACCTACGAGCAGTACTTC
CAWKGTYEQYF
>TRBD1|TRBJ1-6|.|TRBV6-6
TGTGCCAGCCGCGGGACAGCATATAATTCACCCCTCCACTTT
CASRGTAYNSPLHF
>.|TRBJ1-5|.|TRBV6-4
TGTGCCACCAAAATAGGTGACTACAATCAGCCCCAGCATTTT
CATKIGDYNQPQHF
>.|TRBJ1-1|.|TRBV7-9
TGTGCCAGCAGCTTAGATTTGGGATTCTGGGCTTTCTTT
CASSLDLGFWAFF
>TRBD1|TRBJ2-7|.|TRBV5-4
TGTGCCAGCAGGGCCGCGGGACAGGGGATCGAGCAGTACTTC
CASRAAGQGIEQYF